The entry below describes one T cell receptor beta chain. Only in-frame clones appear in the TCRdb table, and some are missing; sequencing was by immunoSEQ multiplex PCR. Here the sample spans 130,000 or so clones, about 87% being singletons. The entry originates in a study of blood T cell repertoires in COVID-19. On the study more broadly: Collection of acute and convalescent COVID-19 samples took place in the United States, Italy and Spain.

V shed 5 bases and J 2 bases; nucleotides not matched to a gene: 5. The CDR3 has 15 amino acids. CDR1 is LNHNV, CDR2 YYDKDF, per germline (reference sequence). Sequencing was carried out using peripheral blood. This sequence joins TRBV15 and TRBJ2-3; 9 positions match TRBD2. This sequence originates from a man in his sixties with active or convalescent COVID-19. The CDR3 coding sequence is TGTGCCACCAGCCAAAGCGGGAGGCTCACAGATACGCAGTATTTT. Amino acid sequence: CATSQSGRLTDTQYF. The whole variable domain, remainder taken from reference TRBV15 and TRBJ2-3, is DAMVIQNPRYQVTQFGKPVTLSCSQTLNHNVMYWYQQKSSQAPKLLFHYYDKDFNNEADTPDNFQSRRPNTSFCFLDIRSPGLGDTAMYLCATSQSGRLTDTQYFGPGTRLTVL.